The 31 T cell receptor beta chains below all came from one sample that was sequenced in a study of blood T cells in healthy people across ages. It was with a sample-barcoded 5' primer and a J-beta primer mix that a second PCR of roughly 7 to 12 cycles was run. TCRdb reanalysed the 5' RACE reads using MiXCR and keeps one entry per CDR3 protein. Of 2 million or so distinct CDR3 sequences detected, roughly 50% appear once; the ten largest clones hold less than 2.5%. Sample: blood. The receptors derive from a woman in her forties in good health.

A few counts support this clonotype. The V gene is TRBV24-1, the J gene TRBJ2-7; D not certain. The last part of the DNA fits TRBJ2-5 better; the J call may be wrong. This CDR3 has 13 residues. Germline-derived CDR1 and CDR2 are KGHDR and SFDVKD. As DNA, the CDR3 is TGTGCCACCAGTGGATCTGTGGTTGAGACCCAGTACTTC. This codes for CATSGSVVETQYF.

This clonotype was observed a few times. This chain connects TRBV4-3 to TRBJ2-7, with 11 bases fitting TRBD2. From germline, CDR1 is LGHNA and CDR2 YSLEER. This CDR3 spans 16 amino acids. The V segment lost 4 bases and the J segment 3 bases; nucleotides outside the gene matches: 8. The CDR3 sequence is CASSPFTSGGYYEQYF. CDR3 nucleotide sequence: TGCGCCAGCAGCCCGTTTACTAGCGGGGGCTACTACGAGCAGTACTTC.

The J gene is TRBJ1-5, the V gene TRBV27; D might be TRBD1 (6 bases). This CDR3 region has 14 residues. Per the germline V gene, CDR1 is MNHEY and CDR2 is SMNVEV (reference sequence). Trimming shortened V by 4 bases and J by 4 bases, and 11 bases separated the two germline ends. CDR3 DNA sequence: TGTGCCAGCAGTTCCGCAGGGGCTAATCAGCCCCAGCATTTT. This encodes CASSSAGANQPQHF.

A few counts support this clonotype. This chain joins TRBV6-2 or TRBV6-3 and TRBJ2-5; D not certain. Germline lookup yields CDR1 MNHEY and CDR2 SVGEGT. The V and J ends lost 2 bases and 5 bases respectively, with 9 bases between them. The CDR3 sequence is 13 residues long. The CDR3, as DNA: TGTGCCAGCAGTTACCCTCCAAGCGAGACCCAGTACTTC. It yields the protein CASSYPPSETQYF.

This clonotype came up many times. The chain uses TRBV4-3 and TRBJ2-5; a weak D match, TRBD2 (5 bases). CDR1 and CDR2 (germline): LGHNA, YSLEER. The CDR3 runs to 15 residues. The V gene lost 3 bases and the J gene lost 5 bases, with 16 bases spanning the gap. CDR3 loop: CASSQDWRTMETQYF. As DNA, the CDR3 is TGCGCCAGCAGCCAGGACTGGAGGACCATGGAGACCCAGTACTTC.

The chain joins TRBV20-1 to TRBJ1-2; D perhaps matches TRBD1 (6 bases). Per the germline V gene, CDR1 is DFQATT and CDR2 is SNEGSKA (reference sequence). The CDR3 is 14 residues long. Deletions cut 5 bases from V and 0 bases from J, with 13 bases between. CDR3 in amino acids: CSAFAGTTNYGYTF. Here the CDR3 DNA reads TGCAGTGCTTTCGCCGGGACAACTAACTATGGCTACACCTTC.

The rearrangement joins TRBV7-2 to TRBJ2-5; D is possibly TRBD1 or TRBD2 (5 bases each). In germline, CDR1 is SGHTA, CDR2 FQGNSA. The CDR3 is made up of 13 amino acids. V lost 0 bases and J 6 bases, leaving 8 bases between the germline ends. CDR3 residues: CASSLAGEKTQYF. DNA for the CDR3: TGTGCCAGCAGCTTAGCGGGGGAAAAGACCCAGTACTTC.

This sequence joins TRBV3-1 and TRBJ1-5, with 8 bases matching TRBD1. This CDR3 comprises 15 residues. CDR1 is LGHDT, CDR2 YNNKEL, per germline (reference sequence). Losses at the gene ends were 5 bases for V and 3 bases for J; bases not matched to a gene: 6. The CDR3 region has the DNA TGTGCCAGCAGCAAGGGACAGGCGAACAATCAGCCCCAGCATTTT. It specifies CASSKGQANNQPQHF.

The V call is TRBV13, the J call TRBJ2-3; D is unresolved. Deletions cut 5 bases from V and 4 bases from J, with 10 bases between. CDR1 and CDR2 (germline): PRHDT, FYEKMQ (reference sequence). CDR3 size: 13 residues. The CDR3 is CASSTDQADTQYF. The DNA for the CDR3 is TGTGCCAGCAGCACAGACCAAGCAGATACGCAGTATTTT.

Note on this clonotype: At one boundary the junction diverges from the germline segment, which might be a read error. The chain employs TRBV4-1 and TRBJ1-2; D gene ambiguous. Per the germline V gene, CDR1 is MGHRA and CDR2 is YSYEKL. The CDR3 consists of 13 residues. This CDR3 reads CASRQEESYGYTF. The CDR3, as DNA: TGCGCCAGCAGACAAGAGGAGTCCTATGGCTACACCTTC.

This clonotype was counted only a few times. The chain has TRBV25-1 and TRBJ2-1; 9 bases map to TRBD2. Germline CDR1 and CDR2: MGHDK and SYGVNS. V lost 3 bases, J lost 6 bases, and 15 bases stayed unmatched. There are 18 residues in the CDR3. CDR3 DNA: TGTGCCAGCAGTGAGTGCGTCGGGTCTAGCGGGGAGGGCAATGAGCAGTTCTTC. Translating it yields CASSECVGSSGEGNEQFF. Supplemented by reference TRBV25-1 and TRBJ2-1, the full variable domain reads EADIYQTPRYLVIGTGKKITLECSQTMGHDKMYWYQQDPGMELHLIHYSYGVNSTEKGDLSSESTVSRIRTEHFPLTLESARPSHTSQYLCASSECVGSSGEGNEQFFGPGTRLTVL.

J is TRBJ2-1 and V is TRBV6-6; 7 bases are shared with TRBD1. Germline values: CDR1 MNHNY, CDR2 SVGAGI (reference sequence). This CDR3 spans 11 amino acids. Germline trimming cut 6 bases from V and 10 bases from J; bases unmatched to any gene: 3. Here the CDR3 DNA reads TGTGCCAGCAGGACAGGGTCCGAGCAGTTCTTC. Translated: CASRTGSEQFF.

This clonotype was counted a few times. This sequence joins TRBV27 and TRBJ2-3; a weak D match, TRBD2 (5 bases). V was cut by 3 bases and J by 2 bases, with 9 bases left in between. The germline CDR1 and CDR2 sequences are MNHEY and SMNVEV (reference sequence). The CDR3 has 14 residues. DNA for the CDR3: TGTGCCAGCAGTTTCGGGGATCTCACAGATACGCAGTATTTT. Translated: CASSFGDLTDTQYF.

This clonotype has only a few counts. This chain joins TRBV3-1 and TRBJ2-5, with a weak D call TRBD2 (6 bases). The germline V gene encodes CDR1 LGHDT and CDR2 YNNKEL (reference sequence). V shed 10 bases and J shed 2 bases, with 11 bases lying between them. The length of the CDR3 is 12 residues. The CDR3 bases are TGTGCCAACGGACTAACTCAAGAGACCCAGTACTTC. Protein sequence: CANGLTQETQYF.

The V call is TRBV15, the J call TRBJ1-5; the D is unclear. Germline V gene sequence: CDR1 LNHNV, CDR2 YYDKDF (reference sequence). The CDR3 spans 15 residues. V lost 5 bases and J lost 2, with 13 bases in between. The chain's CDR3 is CATSHYREGNQPQHF. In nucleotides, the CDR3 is TGTGCCACCAGCCACTACCGCGAAGGCAATCAGCCCCAGCATTTT. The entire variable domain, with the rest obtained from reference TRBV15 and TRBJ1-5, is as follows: DAMVIQNPRYQVTQFGKPVTLSCSQTLNHNVMYWYQQKSSQAPKLLFHYYDKDFNNEADTPDNFQSRRPNTSFCFLDIRSPGLGDTAMYLCATSHYREGNQPQHFGDGTRLSIL.

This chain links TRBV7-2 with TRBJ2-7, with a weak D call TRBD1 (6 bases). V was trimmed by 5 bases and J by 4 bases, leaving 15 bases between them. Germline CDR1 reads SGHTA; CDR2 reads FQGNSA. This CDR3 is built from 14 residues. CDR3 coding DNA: TGTGCCAGCAGCGTACAGGGAAATATATACGAGCAGTACTTC. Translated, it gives CASSVQGNIYEQYF.

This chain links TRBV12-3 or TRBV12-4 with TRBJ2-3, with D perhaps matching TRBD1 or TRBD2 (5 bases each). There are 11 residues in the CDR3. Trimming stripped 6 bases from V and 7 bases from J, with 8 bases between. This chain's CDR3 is CASSGAYTQYF. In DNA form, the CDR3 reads TGTGCCAGCAGCGGGGCGTATACGCAGTATTTT.

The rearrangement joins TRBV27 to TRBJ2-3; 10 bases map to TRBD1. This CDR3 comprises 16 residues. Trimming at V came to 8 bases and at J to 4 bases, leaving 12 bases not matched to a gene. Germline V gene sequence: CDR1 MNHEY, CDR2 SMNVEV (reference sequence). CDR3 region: CASEPTGTGDPDTQYF. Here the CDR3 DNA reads TGTGCCAGCGAACCTACCGGGACAGGGGATCCAGATACGCAGTATTTT.

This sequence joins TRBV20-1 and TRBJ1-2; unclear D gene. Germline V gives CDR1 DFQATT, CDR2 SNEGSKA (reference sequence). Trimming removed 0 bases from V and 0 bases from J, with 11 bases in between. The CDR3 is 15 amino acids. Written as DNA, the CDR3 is TGCAGTGCTAGAGATCGAGAGAGAACTAACTATGGCTACACCTTC. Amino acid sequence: CSARDRERTNYGYTF.

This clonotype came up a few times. CDR3 coding DNA: TGCAGTGCTAGGGACCATCAGTTGGGGGCAGGTGGGGCCAACGTCCTGACTTTC. Translating gives CSARDHQLGAGGANVLTF. V usage is TRBV20-1 and J usage is TRBJ2-6; maybe TRBD1 (6 bases). This CDR3 has 18 residues. In germline, CDR1 is DFQATT, CDR2 SNEGSKA (reference sequence). V was shortened by 3 bases and J by 3 bases, with 21 bases between the two germline ends.

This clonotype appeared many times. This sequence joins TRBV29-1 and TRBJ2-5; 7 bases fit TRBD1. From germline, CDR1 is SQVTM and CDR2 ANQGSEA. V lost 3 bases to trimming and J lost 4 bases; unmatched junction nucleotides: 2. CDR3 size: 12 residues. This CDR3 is CSVDRGPETQYF. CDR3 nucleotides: TGCAGCGTTGATAGGGGGCCAGAGACCCAGTACTTC.

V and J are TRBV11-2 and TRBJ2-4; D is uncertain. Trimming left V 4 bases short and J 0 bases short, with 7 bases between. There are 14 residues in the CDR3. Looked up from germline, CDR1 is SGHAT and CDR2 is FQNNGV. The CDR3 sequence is CASSYDIAKNIQYF. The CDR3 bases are TGTGCCAGCAGCTACGACATAGCCAAAAACATTCAGTACTTC.

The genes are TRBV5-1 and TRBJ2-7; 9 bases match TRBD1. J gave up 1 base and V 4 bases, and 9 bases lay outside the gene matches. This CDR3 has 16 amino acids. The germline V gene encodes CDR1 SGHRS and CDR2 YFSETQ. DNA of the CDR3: TGCGCCAGCAGCCCTTTAGCCGGGACAGGGTCCTACGAGCAGTACTTC. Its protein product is CASSPLAGTGSYEQYF. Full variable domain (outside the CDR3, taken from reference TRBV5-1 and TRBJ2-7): KAGVTQTPRYLIKTRGQQVTLSCSPISGHRSVSWYQQTPGQGLQFLFEYFSETQRNKGNFPGRFSGRQFSNSRSEMNVSTLELGDSALYLCASSPLAGTGSYEQYFGPGTRLTVT.

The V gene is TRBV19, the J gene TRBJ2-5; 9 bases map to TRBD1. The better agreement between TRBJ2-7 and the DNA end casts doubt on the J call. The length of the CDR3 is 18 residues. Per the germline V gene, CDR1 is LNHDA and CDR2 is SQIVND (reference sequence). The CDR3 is CASSIEGTGLGPYYEQYF. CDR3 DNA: TGTGCCAGTAGTATTGAGGGGACAGGGCTCGGACCTTACTACGAGCAGTACTTC.

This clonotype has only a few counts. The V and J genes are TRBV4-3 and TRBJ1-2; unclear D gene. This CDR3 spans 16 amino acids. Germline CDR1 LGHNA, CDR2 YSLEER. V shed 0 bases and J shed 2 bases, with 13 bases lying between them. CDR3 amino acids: CASSQEEPIQNYGYTF. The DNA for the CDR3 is TGCGCCAGCAGCCAAGAGGAGCCGATACAAAACTATGGCTACACCTTC.

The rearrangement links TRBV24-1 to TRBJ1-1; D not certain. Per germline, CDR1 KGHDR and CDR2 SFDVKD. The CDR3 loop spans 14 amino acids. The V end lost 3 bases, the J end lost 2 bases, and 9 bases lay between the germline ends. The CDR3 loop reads CATSDPGRNTEAFF. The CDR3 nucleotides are TGTGCCACCAGTGATCCTGGTAGAAACACTGAAGCTTTCTTT.

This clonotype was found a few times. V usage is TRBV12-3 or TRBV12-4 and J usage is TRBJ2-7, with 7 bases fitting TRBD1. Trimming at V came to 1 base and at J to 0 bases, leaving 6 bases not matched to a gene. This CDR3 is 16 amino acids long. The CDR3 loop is CASSLGRDRYSYEQYF. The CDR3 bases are TGTGCCAGCAGTTTAGGACGGGACAGATACTCCTACGAGCAGTACTTC.

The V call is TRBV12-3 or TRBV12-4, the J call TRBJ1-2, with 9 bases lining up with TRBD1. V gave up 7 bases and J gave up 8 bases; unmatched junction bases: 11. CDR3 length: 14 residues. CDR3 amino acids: CASKPGQGFRGYTF. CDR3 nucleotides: TGTGCCAGCAAACCGGGACAGGGCTTTCGGGGCTACACCTTC.

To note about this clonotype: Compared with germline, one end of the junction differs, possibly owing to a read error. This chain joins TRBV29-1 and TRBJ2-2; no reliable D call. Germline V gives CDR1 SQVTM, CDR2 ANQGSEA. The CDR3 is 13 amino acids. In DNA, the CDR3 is TGCAGCGTTGACCGTTCGAACACCAGGGAGCTGTTTTTT. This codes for CSVDRSNTRELFF.

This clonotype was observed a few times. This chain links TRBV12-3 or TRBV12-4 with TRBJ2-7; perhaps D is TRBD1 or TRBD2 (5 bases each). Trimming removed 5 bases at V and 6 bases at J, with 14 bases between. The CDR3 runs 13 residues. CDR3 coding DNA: TGTGCCAGCAGTCCGGGACCGGGCGGCGAGCAGTACTTC. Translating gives CASSPGPGGEQYF.

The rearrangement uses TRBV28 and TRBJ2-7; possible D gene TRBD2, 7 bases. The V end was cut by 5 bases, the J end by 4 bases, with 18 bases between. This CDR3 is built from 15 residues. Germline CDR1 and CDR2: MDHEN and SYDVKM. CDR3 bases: TGTGCCAGCAGTGAGAGGGGGGGCGTTGTGTACGAGCAGTACTTC. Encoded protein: CASSERGGVVYEQYF.